The rows below give T cell receptor beta chains drawn from one sample of a study of neurological immune-mediated disorders. TCRdb re-called the 5' RACE reads through MiXCR, storing one row per CDR3 protein. The sample carries 25,000 to 35,000 distinct CDR3 sequences, about 1.4% recorded once. The sample taken for sequencing was PBMCs. All receptors derive from a woman in her 30s with multiple sclerosis. Both conserved end residues are part of each CDR3. Each record gives: D gene, J gene, clone size, V gene, CDR3 DNA, CDR3 protein. The D gene is left open where the match is weak. The size entry gives once, few, many, or a class for an expanded clone.

D: .
J: TRBJ1-3
size: many
V: TRBV6-5
DNA: TGTGCCAGCAGTGAACAGTTATCTGGAAACACCATATATTTT
CDR3: CASSEQLSGNTIYF

D: TRBD1
J: TRBJ1-6
size: many
V: TRBV20-1
DNA: TGCAGTGTCAGGACAGGGGAAAATTCACCCCTCCACTTT
CDR3: CSVRTGENSPLHF

D: .
J: TRBJ2-1
size: many
V: TRBV20-1
DNA: TGCAGTGCCCCGCTCGGGGTCAGCTCCTACAATGAGCAGTTCTTC
CDR3: CSAPLGVSSYNEQFF

D: .
J: TRBJ1-1
size: many
V: TRBV6-5
DNA: TGTGCCAGCAGTTACATGGAGACGAACACTGAAGCTTTCTTT
CDR3: CASSYMETNTEAFF

D: TRBD1
J: TRBJ2-5
size: many
V: TRBV6-5
DNA: TGTGCCAGCAGTTACCCACGAACAGACCGGGACAGGGGGCGCCCCCAAGAGACCCAGTACTTC
CDR3: CASSYPRTDRDRGRPQETQYF

D: TRBD1
J: TRBJ2-7
size: many
V: TRBV29-1
DNA: TGCAGCGTGGGGACAGGACCCTACGAGCAGTACTTC
CDR3: CSVGTGPYEQYF

D: .
J: TRBJ2-3
size: many
V: TRBV7-2
DNA: TGTGCCAGCAGTATGAGCACAGATACGCAGTATTTT
CDR3: CASSMSTDTQYF

D: .
J: TRBJ2-7
size: many
V: TRBV6-5
DNA: TGTGCCAGCAGAAGGGAGGACTACGAGCAGTACTTC
CDR3: CASRREDYEQYF

D: .
J: TRBJ1-2
size: many
V: TRBV10-3
DNA: TGTGCCATCAAAGGAGAAGCTAACTATGGCTACACCTTC
CDR3: CAIKGEANYGYTF

D: TRBD2
J: TRBJ2-3
size: many
V: TRBV5-1
DNA: TGCGCCAGCAGCTTGGCTCATTCGGCGGGGGGAACAGATACGCAGTATTTT
CDR3: CASSLAHSAGGTDTQYF

D: .
J: TRBJ2-1
size: many
V: TRBV6-1
DNA: TGTGCCAGCAGTGTGGACCATGGGGATGAGCAGTTCTTC
CDR3: CASSVDHGDEQFF

D: .
J: TRBJ2-1
size: many
V: TRBV7-2
DNA: TGTGCCAGCAGCCTTTATGATGAGCAGTTCTTC
CDR3: CASSLYDEQFF

D: TRBD1
J: TRBJ2-1
size: many
V: TRBV2
DNA: TGTGCCAGCTCCGCCACCGACAGGGTTGAGCAGTTCTTC
CDR3: CASSATDRVEQFF

D: .
J: TRBJ2-4
size: many
V: TRBV3-1
DNA: TGTGCCAGCAGCCAAGTTTCGAAGGGACCAGCCAAAAACATTCAGTACTTC
CDR3: CASSQVSKGPAKNIQYF

D: TRBD1
J: TRBJ2-3
size: many
V: TRBV15
DNA: TGTGCCACCAGCCGTCGACAGGGGGCAGATACGCAGTATTTT
CDR3: CATSRRQGADTQYF

D: .
J: TRBJ1-1
size: many
V: TRBV5-1
DNA: TGCGCCAGCAGCGACTCCGGGGCGTCGAACACTGAAGCTTTCTTT
CDR3: CASSDSGASNTEAFF

D: .
J: TRBJ1-1
size: few
V: TRBV29-1
DNA: TGCAGCGTTGTAAAGGGTACTGCCACTGAAGCTTTCTTT
CDR3: CSVVKGTATEAFF

D: .
J: TRBJ2-1
size: many
V: TRBV4-2
DNA: TGTGCCAGCAGGGGGCTAGCCCCTGAGCAGTTCTTC
CDR3: CASRGLAPEQFF

D: TRBD2
J: TRBJ2-1
size: many
V: TRBV20-1
DNA: TGCAGTGCTAGAGTAATCCGTCTAGCGGGGGGGCTGGGTAATGAGCAGTTCTTC
CDR3: CSARVIRLAGGLGNEQFF

D: .
J: TRBJ2-7
size: many
V: TRBV20-1
DNA: TGCAGTGCGACCCTCTCCTACGAGCAGTACTTC
CDR3: CSATLSYEQYF

D: .
J: TRBJ2-2
size: many
V: TRBV12-3/TRBV12-4
DNA: TGTGCCAGCAGAACGGGGGGCGCGAACACCGGGGAGCTGTTTTTT
CDR3: CASRTGGANTGELFF

D: .
J: TRBJ1-1
size: many
V: TRBV7-2
DNA: TGTGCCAGCAGCTTAAATCCGGGGAGGGCTGAAGCTTTCTTT
CDR3: CASSLNPGRAEAFF

D: TRBD2
J: TRBJ2-7
size: many
V: TRBV9
DNA: TGTGCCAGCAGCGTAGATCCACTAGCGGGGGCAAAGGGCGAGCAGTACTTC
CDR3: CASSVDPLAGAKGEQYF

D: TRBD1
J: TRBJ1-3
size: many
V: TRBV9
DNA: TGTGCCAGCAGCTCTGGGACAGGGCCTGGCTCTGGAAACACCATATATTTT
CDR3: CASSSGTGPGSGNTIYF

D: .
J: TRBJ1-1
size: many
V: TRBV6-6
DNA: TGTGCCAGCAGTCCCATACAGGTCGCCACTGAAGCTTTCTTT
CDR3: CASSPIQVATEAFF

D: TRBD2
J: TRBJ2-1
size: many
V: TRBV10-3
DNA: TGTGCCATCAGAAAAGCGGGGGAGGCAAATGAGCAGTTCTTC
CDR3: CAIRKAGEANEQFF

D: .
J: TRBJ1-2
size: many
V: TRBV25-1
DNA: TGTGCCAGCAGTGACCCGGGGAGGGGCTACACCTTC
CDR3: CASSDPGRGYTF

D: .
J: TRBJ2-1
size: many
V: TRBV14
DNA: TGTGCCAGCAGCCAAGATCTTTGGGGGGCGAAGTACAATGAGCAGTTCTTC
CDR3: CASSQDLWGAKYNEQFF

D: .
J: TRBJ1-1
size: many
V: TRBV20-1
DNA: TGCAGTGCTAGGCCCCCACGGGGAAGGGACACTGAAGCTTTCTTT
CDR3: CSARPPRGRDTEAFF

D: TRBD1
J: TRBJ1-2
size: many
V: TRBV5-4
DNA: TGTGCCAGCAGCTCTGGTGGGACAGGGATCTATGGCTACACCTTC
CDR3: CASSSGGTGIYGYTF

D: .
J: TRBJ2-7
size: many
V: TRBV5-1
DNA: TGCGCCAGCAGCGCCACCGGGACGGGACCCTACGAGCAGTACTTC
CDR3: CASSATGTGPYEQYF

D: .
J: TRBJ1-2
size: many
V: TRBV5-5
DNA: TGTGCCAGCAGCTTGGATCGGGGGTTATTTGGCTACACCTTC
CDR3: CASSLDRGLFGYTF

D: .
J: TRBJ2-7
size: many
V: TRBV14
DNA: TGTGCCAGCAGCCAACAACCATACGGTGGGCAGTACTTC
CDR3: CASSQQPYGGQYF

D: .
J: TRBJ2-4
size: many
V: TRBV7-2
DNA: TGTGCCAGCAGCTTGGGCTTCGGGGTCAAAAACATTCAGTACTTC
CDR3: CASSLGFGVKNIQYF

D: .
J: TRBJ2-7
size: many
V: TRBV20-1
DNA: TGCAGTGCTAGTCGGCAGGGACTCTACGAGCAGTACTTC
CDR3: CSASRQGLYEQYF

D: .
J: TRBJ1-1
size: many
V: TRBV2
DNA: TGTGCCAGTAACGGGGAATTGAACACTGAAGCTTTCTTT
CDR3: CASNGELNTEAFF

D: .
J: TRBJ1-2
size: many
V: TRBV7-6
DNA: TGTGCCAGCAGCCCCGGGGCAGGTGTATCGGATGGCTACACCTTC
CDR3: CASSPGAGVSDGYTF

D: .
J: TRBJ1-1
size: many
V: TRBV9
DNA: TGTGCCAGCAGCGTAGCTACCGGTGAAGCTTTCTTT
CDR3: CASSVATGEAFF

D: TRBD2
J: TRBJ2-3
size: many
V: TRBV25-1
DNA: TGTGCCAGCAGTGAATGGAGCGGGGGCCGCACAGATACGCAGTATTTT
CDR3: CASSEWSGGRTDTQYF

D: TRBD1
J: TRBJ1-6
size: many
V: TRBV27
DNA: TGTGCCAGCAGTTTAAGTCAGGGGGCGATTTCCTATAATTCACCCCTCCACTTT
CDR3: CASSLSQGAISYNSPLHF

D: .
J: TRBJ1-2
size: many
V: TRBV7-2
DNA: TGTGCCAGCAGCCGATATACAGGTTCCAGGGCCTTC
CDR3: CASSRYTGSRAF

D: .
J: TRBJ2-7
size: many
V: TRBV5-1
DNA: TGCGCCAGCAGTTATACGAACCACGAGCAGTACTTC
CDR3: CASSYTNHEQYF

D: .
J: TRBJ2-3
size: many
V: TRBV15
DNA: TGTGCCACCAGCATCCGAGACTCCGGAGCAGATACGCAGTATTTT
CDR3: CATSIRDSGADTQYF

D: .
J: TRBJ2-5
size: many
V: TRBV12-3/TRBV12-4
DNA: TGTGCCAGCAGTTTGGTAGGGGTTGAGGGGACCCAGTACTTC
CDR3: CASSLVGVEGTQYF

D: .
J: TRBJ1-1
size: many
V: TRBV14
DNA: TGTGCCAGCAGCCAAAACAGGGTTAACACTGAAGCTTTCTTT
CDR3: CASSQNRVNTEAFF